This T cell receptor beta chain appears in the sequencing data of a study of T-cell reconstitution after alpha-beta-depleted transplantation in children. Study-level findings and limits: Alpha-beta T cells present about two months after transplant were reported to originate from several hundred expanded graft clones. The origin of high day-60 TCRbeta diversity in some patients lay in surviving recipient T cells and thymic progenitors. From newly produced T cells came most of the T-cell counts and diversity one year after transplant.

This clonotype came up a few times. Its target is unknown. Preparation of the TCRbeta library was carried out with unique molecular identifiers. TCRdb reanalysed the PCR reads using MiXCR and keeps one entry per CDR3 protein. This sample has 750,000 to 950,000 distinct CDR3 sequences; 15% to 20% occur once, and the top ten carry around 5.3%. The CDR3 extends over 12 amino acids. The germline V and J ends were trimmed by 4 bases and 9 bases, with 10 bases remaining between them. Per the germline V gene, CDR1 is MNHNS and CDR2 is SASEGT. The chain has TRBV6-1 and TRBJ2-1; tentatively, D is TRBD2 (6 bases). The starting material was PBMCs, mostly from graft donor cells, obtained 360 days after TCRalphabeta/CD19-depleted stem cell transplant. The TCR comes from a male patient aged 10-17 years who had a stem cell transplant for acute lymphoblastic leukemia, so the T cells may come from the graft donor. The CDR3 DNA follows: TGTGCCAGCAGTGCCCGGACTACTGAGCAGTTCTTC. This translates into CASSARTTEQFF.